These T cell receptor beta chains were read from a single sample in a study of blood T cell repertoires in COVID-19. Clones were sequenced by immunoSEQ multiplex PCR, and TCRdb holds only the in-frame ones, with some missing. This sample has approximately 260,000 clones, with 75% to 90% found just once. Sequencing used peripheral blood. The receptors derive from a woman between 40 and 55 years old who had recovered from COVID-19. The CDR3 runs from the conserved cysteine through the conserved F or W. The D gene is left open where the match is weak. Size is stated for part of the rows, as once, few or many counts, or as a class when the clone is expanded.

TRBV24-1,NA,TRBJ2-5,NA,TGTGCCACCAGTGATTTGGGACTGGCTCAAGAGACCCAGTACTTC,CATSDLGLAQETQYF
TRBV2,NA,TRBJ1-6,TRBD1,TGTGCCAGCAGAGGGACAGGGGGCTCACCCCTCCACTTT,CASRGTGGSPLHF
TRBV29-1,NA,TRBJ2-5,NA,TGCAGCGGAACAGGGAGGGGTCAAGAGACCCAGTACTTC,CSGTGRGQETQYF
TRBV2,once,TRBJ1-1,TRBD1,TGTGCCAGCAGCCCGGGACAGGGGGTAGGGGACACTGAAGCTTTCTTT,CASSPGQGVGDTEAFF
TRBV1,NA,TRBJ1-6,NA,TGCACCAGCAGCCAAGAGCGGATCCTTAATAATTCACCCCTCCACTTT,CTSSQERILNNSPLHF
TRBV12-3/TRBV12-4,NA,TRBJ1-2,TRBD1,TGTGCCAGCAGCGCCCGGACAGGGGGTGGCTACACCTTC,CASSARTGGGYTF
TRBV11-2,NA,TRBJ1-4,TRBD1,TGTGCCAGCACCGTAAGGGACAGGGGAGAAAAACTGTTTTTT,CASTVRDRGEKLFF
TRBV29-1,NA,TRBJ2-7,NA,TGCAGCGTTGAAGGGGTGGGGGCCTCCTACGAGCAGTACTTC,CSVEGVGASYEQYF
TRBV7-9,once,TRBJ1-1,NA,TGTGCCAGCAGCTTAGTAGGAGTGGGCACTGAAGCTTTCTTT,CASSLVGVGTEAFF
TRBV7-6,NA,TRBJ2-3,TRBD1,TGTGCCAGCAGCTTAGCGAACAGGGGGCAAGATACGCAGTATTTT,CASSLANRGQDTQYF
TRBV28,NA,TRBJ2-7,NA,TGTGCCAGCAGACGGTTAACACGACAGGAAAACTACGAGCAGTACTTC,CASRRLTRQENYEQYF
TRBV6-2/TRBV6-3,NA,TRBJ1-1,NA,TGTGCCAGCAGTTACGGAAGCCAGGGATCTGAAGCTTTCTTT,CASSYGSQGSEAFF
TRBV5-4,NA,TRBJ2-2,TRBD1,TGTGCCAGCAGCCCTCGGACAGGGGGCACCGGGGAGCTGTTTTTT,CASSPRTGGTGELFF
TRBV10-3,NA,TRBJ1-2,NA,TGTGCCATCAGTGAAGAAGGGGAGGCGGGGGACACCTTC,CAISEEGEAGDTF
TRBV5-1,NA,TRBJ2-2,NA,TGCGCCAGCAGCTTGGGAATTAGTGCGGACACCGGGGAGCTGTTTTTT,CASSLGISADTGELFF
TRBV15,NA,TRBJ1-2,NA,TGTGCCACCAGCAGGACAGGCCCTCCTAACTATGGCTACACCTTC,CATSRTGPPNYGYTF
TRBV13,NA,TRBJ2-7,TRBD1,TGTGCCAGCAGCTTAGATTCAGGACAGGGGGCCTACGAGCAGTACTTC,CASSLDSGQGAYEQYF
TRBV2,NA,TRBJ2-7,TRBD1,TGTGCCAGCAGTGGGACAGGCCCCATCTACGAGCAGTACTTC,CASSGTGPIYEQYF
TRBV27,few,TRBJ1-1,NA,TGTGCCAGCAGTGGTACCTCGAGGGAGCCGAACACTGAAGCTTTCTTT,CASSGTSREPNTEAFF
TRBV19,once,TRBJ2-5,TRBD1,TGTGCCAGTAGTATTCAGACACAGGGGCCCGGAGCGGAGACCCAGTACTTC,CASSIQTQGPGAETQYF
TRBV29-1,NA,TRBJ2-4,NA,TGCAGCGTTGATTGGGGGGACATTCAGTACTTC,CSVDWGDIQYF
TRBV18,NA,TRBJ1-2,NA,TGTGCCAGCTCGCCGGGGGGGGACTATGGCTACACCTTC,CASSPGGDYGYTF
TRBV4-1,NA,TRBJ1-1,NA,TGCGCCAGCAGCCAAAACAGTTACTACACTGAAGCTTTCTTT,CASSQNSYYTEAFF
TRBV5-4,many,TRBJ2-2,TRBD2,TGTGCCAGCAGGTCGCGGGGGGCTAGAAACACCGGGGAGCTGTTTTTT,CASRSRGARNTGELFF
TRBV6-5,NA,TRBJ2-1,TRBD1,TGTGCCAGCGTACGGCTGGGACAGGGGTACAATGAGCAGTTCTTC,CASVRLGQGYNEQFF
TRBV6-5,NA,TRBJ2-6,NA,TGTGCCAGCAGTTATAGGAGCTCTGGGGCCAACGTCCTGACTTTC,CASSYRSSGANVLTF
TRBV7-9,NA,TRBJ1-2,NA,TGTGCCAGCAGCCCACTCTGGAGGGGTCATGGCTACACCTTC,CASSPLWRGHGYTF